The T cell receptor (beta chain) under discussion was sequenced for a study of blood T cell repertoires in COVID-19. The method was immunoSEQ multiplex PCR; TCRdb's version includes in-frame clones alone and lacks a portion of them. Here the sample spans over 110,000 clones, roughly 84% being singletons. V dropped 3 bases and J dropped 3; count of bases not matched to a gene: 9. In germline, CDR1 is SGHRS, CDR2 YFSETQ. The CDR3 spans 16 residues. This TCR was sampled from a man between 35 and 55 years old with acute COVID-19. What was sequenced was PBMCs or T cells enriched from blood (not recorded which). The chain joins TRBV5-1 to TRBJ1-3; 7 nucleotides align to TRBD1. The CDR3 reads CASSYRQGVSGNTIYF. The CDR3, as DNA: TGCGCCAGCAGCTACCGACAGGGAGTAAGTGGAAACACCATATATTTT. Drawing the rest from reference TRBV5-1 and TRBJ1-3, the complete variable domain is KAGVTQTPRYLIKTRGQQVTLSCSPISGHRSVSWYQQTPGQGLQFLFEYFSETQRNKGNFPGRFSGRQFSNSRSEMNVSTLELGDSALYLCASSYRQGVSGNTIYFGEGSWLTVV.